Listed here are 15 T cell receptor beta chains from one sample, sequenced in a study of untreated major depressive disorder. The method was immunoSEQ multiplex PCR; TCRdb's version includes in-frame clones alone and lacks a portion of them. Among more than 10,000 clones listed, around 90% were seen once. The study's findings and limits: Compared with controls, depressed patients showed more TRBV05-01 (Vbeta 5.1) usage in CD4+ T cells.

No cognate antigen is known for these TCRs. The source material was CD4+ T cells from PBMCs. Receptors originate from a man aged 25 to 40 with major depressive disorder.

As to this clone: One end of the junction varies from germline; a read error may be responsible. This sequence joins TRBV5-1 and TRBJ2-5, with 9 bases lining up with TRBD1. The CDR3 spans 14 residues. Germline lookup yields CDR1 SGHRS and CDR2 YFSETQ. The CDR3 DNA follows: TGTGCCAGCAGTTTCGGACAGGGGACGGAGACCCAGTACTTC. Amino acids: CASSFGQGTETQYF.

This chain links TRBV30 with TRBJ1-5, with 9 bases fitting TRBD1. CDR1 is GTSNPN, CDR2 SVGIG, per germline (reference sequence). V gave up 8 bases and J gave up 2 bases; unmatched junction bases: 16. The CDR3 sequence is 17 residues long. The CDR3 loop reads CAAENSGQGFGNQPQHF. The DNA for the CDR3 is TGTGCCGCCGAAAATTCGGGACAGGGCTTTGGCAATCAGCCCCAGCATTTT.

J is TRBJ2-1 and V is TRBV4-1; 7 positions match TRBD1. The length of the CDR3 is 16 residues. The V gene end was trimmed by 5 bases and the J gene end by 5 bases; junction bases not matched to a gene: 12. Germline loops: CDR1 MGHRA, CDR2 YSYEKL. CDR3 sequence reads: CASSAPGTAKNNEQFF. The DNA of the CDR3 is TGCGCCAGCAGCGCACCCGGGACAGCTAAAAACAATGAGCAGTTCTTC.

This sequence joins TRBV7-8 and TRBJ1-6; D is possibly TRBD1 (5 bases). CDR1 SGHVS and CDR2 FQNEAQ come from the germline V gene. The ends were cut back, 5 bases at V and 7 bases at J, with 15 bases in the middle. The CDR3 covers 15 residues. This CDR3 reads CASSEQDSRNSPLHF. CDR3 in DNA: TGTGCCAGCAGCGAACAGGATTCGCGGAATTCACCCCTCCACTTT.

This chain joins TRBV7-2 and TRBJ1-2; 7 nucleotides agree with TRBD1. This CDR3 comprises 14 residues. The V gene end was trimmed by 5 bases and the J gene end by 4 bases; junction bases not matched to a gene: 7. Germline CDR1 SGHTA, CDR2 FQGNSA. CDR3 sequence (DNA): TGTGCCAGCAGCCTTGGACAGGTGACCTATGGCTACACCTTC. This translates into CASSLGQVTYGYTF.

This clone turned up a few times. CDR3: CASSFQAGGRETQYF. The CDR3 DNA reads as TGTGCCAGCAGCTTCCAAGCGGGGGGGCGAGAGACCCAGTACTTC. The chain links TRBV7-8 to TRBJ2-5; TRBD2 matches 10 bases. V was pared by 3 bases and J by 4 bases, with 5 bases of the junction left unmatched. This CDR3 contains 15 residues. Germline V gene sequence: CDR1 SGHVS, CDR2 FQNEAQ.

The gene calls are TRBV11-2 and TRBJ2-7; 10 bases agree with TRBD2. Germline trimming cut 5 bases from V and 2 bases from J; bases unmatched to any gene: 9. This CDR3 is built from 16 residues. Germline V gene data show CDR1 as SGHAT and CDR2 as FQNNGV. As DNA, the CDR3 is TGTGCCAGCAGCCCCGGCCCGGGGACTAGCGCCTACGAGCAGTACTTC. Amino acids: CASSPGPGTSAYEQYF.

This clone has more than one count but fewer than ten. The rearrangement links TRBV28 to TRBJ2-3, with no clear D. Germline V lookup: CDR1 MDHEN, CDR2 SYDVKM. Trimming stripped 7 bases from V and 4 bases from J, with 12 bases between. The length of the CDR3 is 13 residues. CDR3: CASKSTLPDTQYF. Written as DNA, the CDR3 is TGTGCCAGCAAATCGACTCTCCCAGATACGCAGTATTTT.

The CDR3 loop is CASSPPVSYEQYF. CDR3 DNA sequence: TGTGCCAGCTCACCACCTGTCAGCTACGAGCAGTACTTC. The chain links TRBV18 to TRBJ2-7; D is undetermined. Trimming cost V 0 bases and J 3 bases, with 6 bases left between them. The CDR3 runs 13 residues. Germline V gene data show CDR1 as KGHSH and CDR2 as LQKENI.

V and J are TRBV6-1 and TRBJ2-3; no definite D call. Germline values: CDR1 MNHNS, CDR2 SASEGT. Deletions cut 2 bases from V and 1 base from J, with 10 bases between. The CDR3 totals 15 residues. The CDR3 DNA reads TGTGCCAGCAGTGAATGGTCCAGAGGCACAGATACGCAGTATTTT. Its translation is CASSEWSRGTDTQYF.

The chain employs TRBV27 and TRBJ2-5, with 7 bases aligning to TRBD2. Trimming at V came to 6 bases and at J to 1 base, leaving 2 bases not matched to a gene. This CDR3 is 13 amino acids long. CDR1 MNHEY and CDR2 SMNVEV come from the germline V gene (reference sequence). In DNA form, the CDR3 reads TGTGCCAGCAGGGGAGGGGTCCAAGAGACCCAGTACTTC. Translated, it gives CASRGGVQETQYF.

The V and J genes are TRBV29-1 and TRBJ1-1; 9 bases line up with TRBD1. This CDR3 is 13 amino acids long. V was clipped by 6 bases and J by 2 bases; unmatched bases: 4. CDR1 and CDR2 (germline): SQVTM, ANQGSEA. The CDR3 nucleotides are TGCAGCGTCGACAGGGGGGCTAACACTGAAGCTTTCTTT. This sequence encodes CSVDRGANTEAFF. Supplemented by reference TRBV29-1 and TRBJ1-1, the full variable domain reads SAVISQKPSRDICQRGTSLTIQCQVDSQVTMMFWYRQQPGQSLTLIATANQGSEATYESGFVIDKFPISRPNLTFSTLTVSNMSPEDSSIYLCSVDRGANTEAFFGQGTRLTVV.

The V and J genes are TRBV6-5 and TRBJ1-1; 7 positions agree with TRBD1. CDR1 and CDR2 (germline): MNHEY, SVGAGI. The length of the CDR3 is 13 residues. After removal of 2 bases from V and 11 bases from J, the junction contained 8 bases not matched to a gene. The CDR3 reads CASSYTPSRGAFF. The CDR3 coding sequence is TGTGCCAGCAGTTACACTCCTTCCAGGGGGGCTTTCTTT.

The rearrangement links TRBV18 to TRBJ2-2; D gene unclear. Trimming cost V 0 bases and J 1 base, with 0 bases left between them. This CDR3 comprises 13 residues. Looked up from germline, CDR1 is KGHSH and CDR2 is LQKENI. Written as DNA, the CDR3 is TGTGCCAGCTCACCACCGAACACCGGGGAGCTGTTTTTT. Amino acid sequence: CASSPPNTGELFF.

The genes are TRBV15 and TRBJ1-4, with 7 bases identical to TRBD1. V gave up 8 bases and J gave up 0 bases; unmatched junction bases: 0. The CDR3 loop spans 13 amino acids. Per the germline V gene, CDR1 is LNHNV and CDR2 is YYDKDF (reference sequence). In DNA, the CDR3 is TGTGCCACCGGGACAGCAACTAATGAAAAACTGTTTTTT. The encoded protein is CATGTATNEKLFF. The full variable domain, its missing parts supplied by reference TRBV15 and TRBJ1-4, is DAMVIQNPRYQVTQFGKPVTLSCSQTLNHNVMYWYQQKSSQAPKLLFHYYDKDFNNEADTPDNFQSRRPNTSFCFLDIRSPGLGDTAMYLCATGTATNEKLFFGSGTQLSVL.